This passage covers 27 T cell receptor beta chains from one sample sequenced in a study of beta chain features in type 1 diabetes. TCRB transcripts that were expressed got sequenced, as all of the isolated RNA had been reverse transcribed. Libraries were prepared by immunoSEQ multiplex PCR; TCRdb keeps only in-frame clonotypes and omits some of them. The top ten hold about 0.06% of the sample, which has approximately 470,000 clones, approximately 28% seen once. The sample was naive CD4+ T cells from blood. The receptors come from a man aged 18 to 30 in good health.

This rearrangement joins TRBV11-2 to TRBJ2-1; a possible D gene is TRBD1 (6 bases). V lost 0 bases and J 7 bases, leaving 16 bases between the germline ends. Germline CDR1 is SGHAT and CDR2 is FQNNGV. The CDR3 covers 16 residues. The CDR3 region is CASSLDPRGRGNEQFF. The CDR3 DNA reads as TGTGCCAGCAGCTTAGATCCCCGGGGAAGGGGGAATGAGCAGTTCTTC.

This clone was detected once. This chain joins TRBV5-1 and TRBJ2-3; 9 nucleotides align to TRBD1. The CDR3 extends over 15 amino acids. CDR1 and CDR2 from the germline V gene are SGHRS and YFSETQ. Trimming cost V 3 bases and J 2 bases; bases outside gene matches: 4. This CDR3 reads CASSWTGAVTDTQYF. CDR3 DNA: TGCGCCAGCAGCTGGACAGGGGCCGTCACAGATACGCAGTATTTT.

V gene TRBV5-6 combines with J gene TRBJ1-5; D gene uncertain. Trimming removed 1 base from V and 0 bases from J, with 8 bases in between. The CDR3 length is 15 residues. CDR1 is SGHDT and CDR2 is YYEEEE in the germline V gene. Here the CDR3 reads CASSLRLLSNQPQHF. The CDR3 coding sequence is TGTGCCAGCAGCTTGCGTCTTCTTAGCAATCAGCCCCAGCATTTT.

This rearrangement joins TRBV6-5 to TRBJ1-1; TRBD1 might be the D (6 bases). Germline-derived CDR1 and CDR2 are MNHEY and SVGAGI. The CDR3 consists of 15 residues. The V end lost 4 bases, the J end lost 5 bases, and 17 bases lay between the germline ends. The DNA of the CDR3 is TGTGCCAGCAGTTCTTACATTCAGGGGAGGACTGAAGCTTTCTTT. Translating it yields CASSSYIQGRTEAFF.

This clone was detected only a few times. This chain connects TRBV30 to TRBJ2-1, with 11 bases lining up with TRBD2. V was clipped by 3 bases and J by 7 bases; unmatched bases: 2. The CDR3 contains 13 residues. The germline V gene encodes CDR1 GTSNPN and CDR2 SVGIG (reference sequence). CDR3 residues: CAWRRTSGNEQFF. CDR3 nucleotides: TGTGCCTGGAGGAGGACTAGCGGGAATGAGCAGTTCTTC.

J is TRBJ2-1 and V is TRBV5-1, with D unclear. V lost 5 bases, J lost 1 base, and 13 bases lay in between. CDR1 and CDR2 (germline): SGHRS, YFSETQ. CDR3 length: 15 amino acids. Written as DNA, the CDR3 is TGCGCCAGCAGTCGGACCCAGCCGTCCTACAATGAGCAGTTCTTC. Translated, it gives CASSRTQPSYNEQFF.

This clone was counted a few times. The chain joins TRBV15 to TRBJ2-7; D not resolved. Germline CDR1 is LNHNV and CDR2 is YYDKDF (reference sequence). Trimming shortened V by 0 bases and J by 0 bases, and 9 bases separated the two germline ends. This CDR3 has 15 amino acids. The CDR3 sequence is CATSRDLDGSYEQYF. The CDR3 coding sequence is TGTGCCACCAGCAGAGATCTGGACGGCTCCTACGAGCAGTACTTC.

The genes are TRBV30 and TRBJ2-3; D possibly corresponds to TRBD1 (6 bases). CDR3 length: 12 residues. The germline gives CDR1 GTSNPN, CDR2 SVGIG (reference sequence). Trimming removed 2 bases from V and 11 bases from J, with 14 bases in between. CDR3 bases: TGTGCCTGGAGTAGGGACACCGGAAGGCAGTATTTT. It is translated as CAWSRDTGRQYF.

DNA for the CDR3: TGTGCCAGCAGCTTAGCCAGGGGGCCCTACGAGCAGTACTTC. This encodes CASSLARGPYEQYF. The V call is TRBV7-2, the J call TRBJ2-7; 8 nucleotides match TRBD1. This CDR3 is 14 amino acids long. The ends lost 0 bases at V and 2 bases at J; junction bases unmatched: 0. Germline CDR1 reads SGHTA; CDR2 reads FQGNSA.

A few counts support this clone. The chain has TRBV29-1 and TRBJ2-3, with D possibly being TRBD1 or TRBD2 (5 bases each). V was cut by 4 bases and J by 4 bases, with 15 bases left in between. The length of the CDR3 is 14 residues. Germline-derived CDR1 and CDR2 are SQVTM and ANQGSEA. The CDR3 loop is CSVAARVRADTQYF. As DNA, the CDR3 is TGCAGCGTTGCGGCGCGGGTCAGGGCAGATACGCAGTATTTT.

This clone was recorded only once. The CDR3 loop reads CASSSSRRGGETQYF. The CDR3 nucleotides read TGTGCCAGCAGTTCCTCGAGACGGGGCGGGGAGACCCAGTACTTC. The chain joins TRBV6-5 to TRBJ2-5; D might be TRBD1 or TRBD2, each matching 5 bases. The CDR3 consists of 15 residues. With 4 bases removed from V and 5 bases from J, the gap between germline ends came to 17 bases. The germline V gene encodes CDR1 MNHEY and CDR2 SVGAGI.

This chain joins TRBV6-6 and TRBJ2-1; perhaps TRBD1 as D (5 bases). V lost 3 bases to trimming and J lost 8 bases, with 11 bases between them. Germline V gene lookup returns CDR1 MNHNY and CDR2 SVGAGI (reference sequence). The CDR3 is 13 amino acids. In DNA form, the CDR3 reads TGTGCCAGCAGTTATTTCGACAGCCATGAGCAGTTCTTC. It encodes CASSYFDSHEQFF.

There are a few counts of this clone. V usage is TRBV18 and J usage is TRBJ2-1; TRBD2 matches at 13 bases. Unmatched junction bases numbered 7, after V lost 2 bases and J lost 12 bases. The CDR3 runs to 15 residues. Germline CDR1 reads KGHSH; CDR2 reads LQKENI. The CDR3 nucleotides read TGTGCCAGCTCACCAGACGGACTAGCGGGAGACGGGCAGTTCTTC. This codes for CASSPDGLAGDGQFF.

The sample holds a few counts of this clone. The genes are TRBV27 and TRBJ2-6, with D possibly TRBD1 on 6 matching bases. V lost 4 bases and J lost 3, with 10 bases in between. CDR1 is MNHEY and CDR2 is SMNVEV in the germline V gene (reference sequence). The CDR3 runs to 15 residues. This CDR3 is CASSSQGLGANVLTF. CDR3 nucleotide sequence: TGTGCCAGCAGTTCACAGGGTCTTGGGGCCAACGTCCTGACTTTC.

This rearrangement joins TRBV28 to TRBJ2-7; D unresolved. From germline, CDR1 is MDHEN and CDR2 SYDVKM. Trimming removed 5 bases at V and 3 bases at J, with 5 bases between. The CDR3 has 11 residues. The CDR3 sequence: CASSQNYEQYF. The CDR3 coding sequence is TGTGCCAGCAGTCAGAACTACGAGCAGTACTTC.

J is TRBJ2-5 and V is TRBV4-1; possibly TRBD1 for D (5 bases). Germline-derived CDR1 and CDR2 are MGHRA and YSYEKL. V was cut by 1 base and J by 3 bases, with 9 bases left in between. The CDR3 is made up of 14 amino acids. The chain's CDR3 is CASSQAGREETQYF. Here the CDR3 DNA reads TGCGCCAGCAGCCAAGCGGGCAGGGAAGAGACCCAGTACTTC.

J is TRBJ1-2 and V is TRBV4-3; TRBD1 is a possible D gene (5 bases). The germline CDR1 and CDR2 sequences are LGHNA and YSLEER. With 0 bases removed from V and 9 bases from J, the gap between germline ends came to 11 bases. The CDR3 runs 13 residues. CDR3 DNA sequence: TGCGCCAGCAGCCAAGATACAGGCCTGAGCTACACCTTC. Translation gives CASSQDTGLSYTF.

This clone was detected only a few times. This chain joins TRBV6-1 and TRBJ2-7, with D hard to call. V was pared by 6 bases and J by 5 bases, with 17 bases between. This CDR3 region has 14 residues. Germline V gene data show CDR1 as MNHNS and CDR2 as SASEGT. The CDR3 here is CASSPIVESHEQYF. CDR3 in DNA: TGTGCCAGCAGCCCCATTGTAGAATCCCACGAGCAGTACTTC.

J is TRBJ2-1 and V is TRBV14, with D possibly matching TRBD2 (5 bases). Germline V gene data show CDR1 as SGHDN and CDR2 as FVKESK. CDR3 length: 15 residues. Trimming left V 3 bases short and J 8 bases short, with 17 bases between. CDR3 nucleotide sequence: TGTGCCAGCAGCCACCTGGCGGGCCAAATACATGAGCAGTTCTTC. It specifies CASSHLAGQIHEQFF.

The chain recombines TRBV27 with TRBJ2-1, with 8 bases fitting TRBD1. The germline V gene has CDR1 MNHEY and CDR2 SMNVEV (reference sequence). V dropped 5 bases and J dropped 1; count of bases not matched to a gene: 10. CDR3 size: 17 residues. The CDR3 here is CASSRADRVMSYNEQFF. CDR3 nucleotides: TGTGCCAGCAGTAGAGCGGACAGGGTTATGTCCTACAATGAGCAGTTCTTC.

The chain is built from TRBV5-1 and TRBJ2-7; 8 bases align to TRBD2. The CDR3 runs 17 residues. The junction had 13 bases not matched to a gene; V was cut back by 2 bases and J by 3 bases. Germline V gene lookup returns CDR1 SGHRS and CDR2 YFSETQ. DNA for the CDR3: TGCGCCAGCAGCTTCCTACTGAGTATCGCGGGGGGCTACGAGCAGTACTTC. This codes for CASSFLLSIAGGYEQYF.

This clone was seen a few times. This chain joins TRBV9 and TRBJ2-3; 7 bases fit TRBD2. The ends lost 6 bases at V and 5 bases at J; junction bases unmatched: 15. Germline V CDR1 and CDR2: SGDLS, YYNGEE. The CDR3 length is 16 residues. In nucleotides, the CDR3 is TGTGCCAGCACCCCCGGGACGGCGGGAGTTGAAGATACGCAGTATTTT. Translated: CASTPGTAGVEDTQYF. Full variable domain (rest looked up from reference TRBV9 and TRBJ2-3): DSGVTQTPKHLITATGQRVTLRCSPRSGDLSVYWYQQSLDQGLQFLIQYYNGEERAKGNILERFSAQQFPDLHSELNLSSLELGDSALYFCASTPGTAGVEDTQYFGPGTRLTVL.

V is TRBV4-1 and J is TRBJ2-1; 8 nucleotides match TRBD2. This CDR3 contains 16 residues. Germline V lookup: CDR1 MGHRA, CDR2 YSYEKL. J was trimmed by 5 bases and V by 3 bases; bases with no gene match: 9. CDR3 residues: CASSQIAGPLNNEQFF. The CDR3 DNA sequence: TGCGCCAGCAGCCAGATAGCGGGACCCCTGAACAATGAGCAGTTCTTC.

The V gene is TRBV4-3, the J gene TRBJ1-2, with a weak D call TRBD1 (6 bases). The V gene's germline CDR1 is LGHNA and CDR2 YSLEER. Between the trimmed V and J ends, which lost 0 bases and 4 bases, there was a span of 12 bases. The CDR3 consists of 15 residues. CDR3 bases: TGCGCCAGCAGCCAAGAAACAGGGCCCTCCTATGGCTACACCTTC. Its protein product is CASSQETGPSYGYTF.

This clone has only a few counts. This chain joins TRBV6-1 and TRBJ2-7; 9 nucleotides agree with TRBD2. Per germline, CDR1 MNHNS and CDR2 SASEGT. With V trimmed by 9 bases and J by 3 bases, 6 bases remained unmatched. The CDR3 covers 13 residues. CDR3 sequence reads: CASRAGGNYEQYF. Here the CDR3 DNA reads TGTGCCAGTAGAGCGGGAGGTAACTACGAGCAGTACTTC.

The chain recombines TRBV6-6 with TRBJ2-7; D could derive from TRBD1 or TRBD2 (5 bases each). The germline V gene has CDR1 MNHNY and CDR2 SVGAGI (reference sequence). The CDR3 totals 15 residues. The V end was cut by 5 bases, the J end by 5 bases, with 19 bases between. CDR3 nucleotide sequence: TGTGCCAGCAGTAGAGGGACCGCCATTGGGCACGAGCAGTACTTC. Translated: CASSRGTAIGHEQYF.

The chain is built from TRBV7-9 and TRBJ2-1, with TRBD1 identical over 7 bases. This CDR3 is built from 15 residues. V was pared by 2 bases and J by 5 bases, with 6 bases of the junction left unmatched. Germline V gene data show CDR1 as SEHNR and CDR2 as FQNEAQ (reference sequence). The CDR3 region has the DNA TGTGCCAGCAGCTTACGAGGGACAGAAGACAATGAGCAGTTCTTC. This sequence encodes CASSLRGTEDNEQFF.